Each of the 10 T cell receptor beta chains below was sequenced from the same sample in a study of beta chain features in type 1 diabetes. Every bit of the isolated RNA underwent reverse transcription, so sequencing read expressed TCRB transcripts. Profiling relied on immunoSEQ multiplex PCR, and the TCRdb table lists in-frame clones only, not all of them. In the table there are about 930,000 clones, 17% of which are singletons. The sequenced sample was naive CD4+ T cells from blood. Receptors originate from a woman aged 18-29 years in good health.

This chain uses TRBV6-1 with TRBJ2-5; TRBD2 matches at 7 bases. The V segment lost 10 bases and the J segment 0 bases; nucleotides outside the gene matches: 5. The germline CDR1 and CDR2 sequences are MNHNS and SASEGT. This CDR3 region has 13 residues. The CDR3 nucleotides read TGTGCCATCAGCGGGGCGTACCAAGAGACCCAGTACTTC. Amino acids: CAISGAYQETQYF.

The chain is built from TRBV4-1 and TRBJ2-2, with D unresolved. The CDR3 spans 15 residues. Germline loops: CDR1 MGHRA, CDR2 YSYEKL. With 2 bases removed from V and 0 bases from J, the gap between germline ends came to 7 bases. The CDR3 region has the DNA TGCGCCAGCAGCCAACCAGTAACGAACACCGGGGAGCTGTTTTTT. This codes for CASSQPVTNTGELFF.

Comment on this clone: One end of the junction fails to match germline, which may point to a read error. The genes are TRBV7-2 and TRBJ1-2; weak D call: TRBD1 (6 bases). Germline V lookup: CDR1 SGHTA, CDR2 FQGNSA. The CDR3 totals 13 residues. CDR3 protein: CATSGGGHYGYTF. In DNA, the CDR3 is TGTGCCACCAGCGGTGGGGGCCACTATGGCTACACCTTC.

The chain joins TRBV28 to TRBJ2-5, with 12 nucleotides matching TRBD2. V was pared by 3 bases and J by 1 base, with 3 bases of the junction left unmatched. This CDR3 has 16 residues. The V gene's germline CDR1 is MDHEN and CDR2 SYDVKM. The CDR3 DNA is TGTGCCAGCAGTTTGTGGACTAGCGGGACCCAAGAGACCCAGTACTTC. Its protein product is CASSLWTSGTQETQYF.

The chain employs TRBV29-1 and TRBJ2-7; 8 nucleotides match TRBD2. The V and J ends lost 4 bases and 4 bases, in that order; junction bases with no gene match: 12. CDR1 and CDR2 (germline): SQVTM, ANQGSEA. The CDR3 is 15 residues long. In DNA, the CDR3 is TGCAGCGTTGCAATTCGACCGAGCGGGAGTTACGAGCAGTACTTC. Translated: CSVAIRPSGSYEQYF.

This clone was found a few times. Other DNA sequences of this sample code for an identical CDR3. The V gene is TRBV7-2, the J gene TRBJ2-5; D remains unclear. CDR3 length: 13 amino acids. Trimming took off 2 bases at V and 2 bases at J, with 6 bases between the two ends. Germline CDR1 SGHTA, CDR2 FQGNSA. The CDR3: CASSLNSQETQYF. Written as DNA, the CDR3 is TGTGCCAGCAGCTTAAACAGTCAAGAGACCCAGTACTTC.

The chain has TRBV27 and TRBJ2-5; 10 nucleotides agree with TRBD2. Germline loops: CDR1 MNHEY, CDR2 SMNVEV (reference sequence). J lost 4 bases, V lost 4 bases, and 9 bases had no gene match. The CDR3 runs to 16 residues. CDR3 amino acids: CASSSPRTSGGETQYF. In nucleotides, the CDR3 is TGTGCCAGCAGTTCCCCCCGGACTAGCGGTGGAGAGACCCAGTACTTC.

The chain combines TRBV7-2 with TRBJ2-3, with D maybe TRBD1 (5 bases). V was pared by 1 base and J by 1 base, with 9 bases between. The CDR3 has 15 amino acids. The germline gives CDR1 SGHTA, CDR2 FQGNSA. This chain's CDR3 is CASSLVEQGTDTQYF. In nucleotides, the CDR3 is TGTGCCAGCAGCTTAGTGGAACAGGGCACAGATACGCAGTATTTT.

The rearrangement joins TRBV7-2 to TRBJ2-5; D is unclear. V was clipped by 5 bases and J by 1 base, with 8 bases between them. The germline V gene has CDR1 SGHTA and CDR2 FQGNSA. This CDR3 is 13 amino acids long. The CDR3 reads CASSHRSQETQYF. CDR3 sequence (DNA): TGTGCCAGCAGCCATAGGTCCCAAGAGACCCAGTACTTC.

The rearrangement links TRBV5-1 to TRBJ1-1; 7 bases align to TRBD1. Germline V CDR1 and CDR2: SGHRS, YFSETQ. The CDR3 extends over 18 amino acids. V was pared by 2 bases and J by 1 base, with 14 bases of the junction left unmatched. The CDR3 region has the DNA TGCGCCAGCAGCTTTAATGTACAGGGGTTTTGGGGGAACACTGAAGCTTTCTTT. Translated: CASSFNVQGFWGNTEAFF.